Listed here is a single T cell receptor beta chain. Its antigen is undetermined. The CDR3 spans 11 residues. Trimming took off 8 bases at V and 4 bases at J, with 6 bases between the two ends. Germline-derived CDR1 and CDR2 are LNHDA and SQIVND (reference sequence). Method: immunoSEQ multiplex PCR; TCRdb's copy keeps in-frame clones and lacks some. The top ten clones hold just over 7% of a sample with 95,000 to 150,000 clones, just over 90% of them seen once. The data were obtained in a study of T cell responses to AZD1222 COVID-19 vaccine. Findings and limits, study-wide: The span of vaccine-associated CD4 TCRs extended across spike, with dominance at 160-218 and 743-854. At baseline, seropositivity was found in only a handful of AZD1222 recipients. Vaccination with two AZD1222 doses was followed by a rise in Spike-specific TCR breadth and depth.

The source material was peripheral blood, sampled on day 0 of AZD1222 vaccination. The chain couples TRBV19 to TRBJ2-1; D not resolved. This receptor was obtained from an adult in good health. CDR3 sequence reads: CASGVYNEQFF. The CDR3 nucleotides read TGTGCCAGTGGAGTATACAATGAGCAGTTCTTC.